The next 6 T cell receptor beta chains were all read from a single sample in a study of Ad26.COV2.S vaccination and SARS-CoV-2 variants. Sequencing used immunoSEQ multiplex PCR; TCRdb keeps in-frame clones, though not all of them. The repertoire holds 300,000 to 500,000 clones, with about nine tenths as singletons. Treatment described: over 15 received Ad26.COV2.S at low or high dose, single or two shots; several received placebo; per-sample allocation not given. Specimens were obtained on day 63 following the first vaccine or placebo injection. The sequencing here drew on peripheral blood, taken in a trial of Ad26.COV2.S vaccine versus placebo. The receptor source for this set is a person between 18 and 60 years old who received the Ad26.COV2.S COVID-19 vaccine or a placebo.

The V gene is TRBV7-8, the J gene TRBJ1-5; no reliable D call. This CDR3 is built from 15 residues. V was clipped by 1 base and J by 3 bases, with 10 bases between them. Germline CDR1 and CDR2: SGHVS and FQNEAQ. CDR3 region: CASSLGARANQPQHF. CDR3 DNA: TGTGCCAGCAGCTTAGGGGCCAGAGCCAATCAGCCCCAGCATTTT.

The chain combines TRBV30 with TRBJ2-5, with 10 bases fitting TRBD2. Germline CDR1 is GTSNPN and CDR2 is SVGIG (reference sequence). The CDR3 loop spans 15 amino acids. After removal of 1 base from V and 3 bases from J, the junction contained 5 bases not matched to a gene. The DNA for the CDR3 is TGTGCCTGGAGTGATGGGCTAGCGGGGGAAGAGACCCAGTACTTC. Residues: CAWSDGLAGEETQYF.

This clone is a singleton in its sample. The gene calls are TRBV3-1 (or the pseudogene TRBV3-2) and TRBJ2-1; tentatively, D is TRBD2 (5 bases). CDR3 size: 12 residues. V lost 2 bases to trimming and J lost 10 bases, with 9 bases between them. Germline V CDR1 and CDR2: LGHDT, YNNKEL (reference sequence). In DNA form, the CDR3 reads TGTGCCAGCAGCCAATCGGGGTTGGAGCAGTTCTTC. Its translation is CASSQSGLEQFF.

In nucleotides, the CDR3 is TGTGCCTGGGGGACATTTTCTGGAAACACCATATATTTT. Its translation: CAWGTFSGNTIYF. The V call is TRBV30, the J call TRBJ1-3, with D possibly TRBD1 on 6 matching bases. Germline assignment: CDR1 GTSNPN and CDR2 SVGIG (reference sequence). CDR3 length: 13 amino acids. V was clipped by 5 bases and J by 1 base, with 9 bases between them.

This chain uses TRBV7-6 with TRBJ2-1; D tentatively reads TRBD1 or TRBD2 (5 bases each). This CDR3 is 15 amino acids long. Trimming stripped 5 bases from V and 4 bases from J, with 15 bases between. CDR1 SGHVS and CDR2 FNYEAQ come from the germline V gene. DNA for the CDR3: TGTGCCAGCAGCGCCTACCGGGACGGATACAATGAGCAGTTCTTC. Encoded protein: CASSAYRDGYNEQFF. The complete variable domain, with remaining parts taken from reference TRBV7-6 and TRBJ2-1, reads GAGVSQSPRYKVTKRGQDVALRCDPISGHVSLYWYRQALGQGPEFLTYFNYEAQQDKSGLPNDRFSAERPEGSISTLTIQRTEQRDSAMYRCASSAYRDGYNEQFFGPGTRLTVL.

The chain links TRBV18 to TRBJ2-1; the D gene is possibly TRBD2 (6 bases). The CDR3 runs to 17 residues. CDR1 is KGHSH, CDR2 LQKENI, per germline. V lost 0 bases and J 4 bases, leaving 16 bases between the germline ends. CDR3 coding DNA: TGTGCCAGCTCACCACCCAAAACGGGTGGGACTTACAATGAGCAGTTCTTC. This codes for CASSPPKTGGTYNEQFF.